The clone carrying this T cell receptor (beta chain) occurred a few times. Its antigen is as yet unknown. These data come from a study of T cell repertoires in cytomegalovirus infection. The CDR3 consists of 13 residues. V was clipped by 7 bases and J by 0 bases; unmatched bases: 1. TCRdb re-called the reads through MiXCR, storing one row per CDR3 protein. The sample records about 60,000 distinct CDR3 sequences, 25% to 40% being singletons. The chain employs TRBV12-3 or TRBV12-4 and TRBJ2-3; 7 nucleotides line up with TRBD2. This receptor was identified in a human donor in good health (CMV status not recorded). Some clones in this sample may be carry-over from other donors' samples. Sequenced: PBMCs, sequenced either directly or after in vitro stimulation (not recorded which). DNA of the CDR3: TGTGCCAGCACTAGCGGCAGCACAGATACGCAGTATTTT. Residues: CASTSGSTDTQYF.